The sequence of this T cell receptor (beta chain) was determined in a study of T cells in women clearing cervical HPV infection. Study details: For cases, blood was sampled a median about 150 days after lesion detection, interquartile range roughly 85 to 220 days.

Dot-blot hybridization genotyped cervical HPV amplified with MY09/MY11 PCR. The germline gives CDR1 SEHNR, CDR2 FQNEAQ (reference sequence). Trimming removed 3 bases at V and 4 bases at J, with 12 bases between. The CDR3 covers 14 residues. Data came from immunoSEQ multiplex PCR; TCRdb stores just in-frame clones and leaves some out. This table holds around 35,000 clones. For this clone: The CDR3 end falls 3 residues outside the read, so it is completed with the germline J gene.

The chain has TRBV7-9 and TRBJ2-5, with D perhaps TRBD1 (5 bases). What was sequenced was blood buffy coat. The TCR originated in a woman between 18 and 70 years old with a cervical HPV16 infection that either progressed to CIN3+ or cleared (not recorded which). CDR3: CASSLTVGLETQYF. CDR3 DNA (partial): TGTGCCAGCAGCTTGACAGTGGGGTTAGAGACC.